These T cell receptor beta chains were read from a single sample in a study of blood T cells in healthy people across ages. TCRdb processed the 5' RACE reads anew with MiXCR; each CDR3 protein has one entry. The sample records fewer than 1,200,000 distinct CDR3 sequences, approximately 25% being singletons. These data also featured in a second study, about T cells of mothers and their children.

The sequenced sample was blood. The receptors shown here come from a girl between 2 and 10 years old in good health. Each CDR3 is given with its conserved first and last residue. The D gene is left open where the match is weak. Clone size is stated in some rows and not others, as once, few, many or a class when expanded.

J gene,clone size,V gene,D gene,CDR3 protein,CDR3 DNA
TRBJ1-5,many,TRBV12-3/TRBV12-4,NA,CASSSGRAQPQHF,TGTGCCAGCAGTTCGGGCAGGGCCCAGCCCCAGCATTTT
TRBJ1-2,NA,TRBV12-3/TRBV12-4,NA,CASSTKPLGQIKHGYTF,TGTGCCAGCAGTACAAAACCCTTAGGACAGATTAAGCATGGCTACACCTTC
TRBJ2-3,few,TRBV13,NA,CASSLAAYGTDTQYF,TGTGCCAGCAGCTTAGCCGCCTACGGCACAGATACGCAGTATTTT
TRBJ2-1,few,TRBV29-1,NA,CSVGLGFDNEQFF,TGCAGCGTTGGCTTGGGTTTCGACAATGAGCAGTTCTTC
TRBJ2-5,NA,TRBV11-1,TRBD2,CASFGAGGLQETQYF,TGTGCCAGCTTCGGAGCGGGGGGGCTACAAGAGACCCAGTACTTC
TRBJ2-5,NA,TRBV12-3/TRBV12-4,NA,CASSLSGAVIETQYF,TGTGCCAGCAGTCTATCGGGGGCTGTCATTGAGACCCAGTACTTC
TRBJ2-7,few,TRBV7-8,NA,CASSLSRDLASYEQYF,TGTGCCAGCAGCTTAAGCCGGGACTTAGCCTCCTACGAGCAGTACTTC
TRBJ2-2,NA,TRBV7-6,NA,CASGITLSGVTGELFF,TGTGCCAGCGGAATAACGCTATCTGGAGTCACCGGGGAGCTGTTTTTT
TRBJ1-5,NA,TRBV20-1,NA,CSAREQGLQPQHF,TGCAGTGCTAGGGAACAGGGTCTGCAGCCCCAGCATTTT
TRBJ1-4,NA,TRBV7-2,NA,CASSLKGGDEKLFF,TGTGCCAGCAGCTTAAAGGGGGGAGATGAAAAACTGTTTTTT
TRBJ2-5,few,TRBV27,NA,CATRTPETQYF,TGTGCCACCCGAACCCCGGAGACCCAGTACTTC
TRBJ2-1,once,TRBV28,NA,CASRLTNEQFF,TGTGCCAGCAGGTTAACGAATGAGCAGTTCTTC